The 22 T cell receptor beta chains reported below all come from one sample, sequenced in a study of blood T cells in healthy people across ages. A sample-barcoded 5' primer and a J-beta primer mix were used in a second PCR of roughly 6 to 12 cycles. TCRdb re-analysed the 5' RACE reads in MiXCR, keeping a single row per CDR3 protein. Of over 750,000 distinct CDR3 sequences in the sample, 20% to 30% are singletons; the top ten hold 9.4%. These data were likewise used in another study, on T cells of mothers and their children.

The sequenced material came from blood. All receptors come from a boy aged 10-17 years in good health.

The chain carries TRBV28 and TRBJ2-7; D is ambiguous. The CDR3 is 18 amino acids. V was pared by 1 base and J by 3 bases, with 22 bases between. In germline, CDR1 is MDHEN, CDR2 SYDVKM. The CDR3 bases are TGTGCCAGCAGTTTATTCCTTAGGAGAGGAGAGTTGGGCTACGAGCAGTACTTC. It is translated as CASSLFLRRGELGYEQYF.

This clonotype was found a few times. The chain is built from TRBV6-1 and TRBJ2-5; TRBD2 agrees at 7 bases. Germline V gene lookup returns CDR1 MNHNS and CDR2 SASEGT. The CDR3 has 16 residues. V was clipped by 1 base and J by 2 bases; unmatched bases: 7. CDR3 sequence: CASSEGMTGGQETQYF. CDR3 DNA: TGTGCCAGCAGTGAAGGCATGACCGGGGGGCAAGAGACCCAGTACTTC.

The chain employs TRBV6-2 or TRBV6-3 and TRBJ2-6; 10 bases fit TRBD1. Germline lookup yields CDR1 MNHEY and CDR2 SVGEGT. The ends lost 5 bases at V and 3 bases at J; junction bases unmatched: 10. This CDR3 is 18 amino acids long. Written as DNA, the CDR3 is TGTGCCAGCAGTCGACAGGGGGCTCTGCAATTTGGGGCCAACGTCCTGACTTTC. Encoded protein: CASSRQGALQFGANVLTF.

This clonotype was detected a few times. The gene calls are TRBV7-3 and TRBJ1-2; 7 nucleotides match TRBD1. The CDR3 is 17 amino acids. J lost 4 bases, V lost 4 bases, and 15 bases had no gene match. From germline, CDR1 is SGHTA and CDR2 FQGTGA. The CDR3: CASSSEALQGEAYGYTF. In DNA, the CDR3 is TGTGCCAGCAGCTCCGAAGCTCTCCAGGGGGAGGCCTATGGCTACACCTTC.

The chain uses TRBV6-1 and TRBJ2-4; 9 bases fit TRBD2. V shed 1 base, J shed 7 bases, and the junction held 5 bases outside the gene matches. Germline V lookup: CDR1 MNHNS, CDR2 SASEGT. The CDR3 has 15 residues. CDR3 sequence: CASSEGGGAWNIQYF. The CDR3 DNA follows: TGTGCCAGCAGTGAAGGCGGGGGGGCATGGAACATTCAGTACTTC.

This clonotype was picked up a small number of times. V gene TRBV4-1 combines with J gene TRBJ2-2; 9 bases agree with TRBD2. In germline, CDR1 is MGHRA, CDR2 YSYEKL. With 3 bases clipped from V and 4 bases from J, the junction kept 3 bases outside the gene matches. CDR3 size: 15 residues. Written as DNA, the CDR3 is TGCGCCAGCAGCCATAGCGGGAGTTCCACCGGGGAGCTGTTTTTT. Its protein product is CASSHSGSSTGELFF.

This clonotype was counted only a few times. The J gene is TRBJ2-5, the V gene TRBV7-2; D not resolved. V gave up 1 base and J gave up 1 base, with 10 bases separating them. Germline-derived CDR1 and CDR2 are SGHTA and FQGNSA. The CDR3 consists of 15 residues. As DNA, the CDR3 is TGTGCCAGCAGCTTAGTGTGGGCAGTCCAAGAGACCCAGTACTTC. Residues: CASSLVWAVQETQYF.

The chain joins TRBV27 to TRBJ2-3; D is ambiguous. Germline V gene data show CDR1 as MNHEY and CDR2 as SMNVEV (reference sequence). The V end was cut by 0 bases, the J end by 5 bases, with 12 bases between. The CDR3 is made up of 15 amino acids. The CDR3 DNA reads as TGTGCCAGCAGTTTATCGTACACCGACGGAGATACGCAGTATTTT. Translated: CASSLSYTDGDTQYF.

With regard to this clonotype: It may be a read error: a sequence one base away is much more abundant. The CDR3 spells CASSSNAYEQYF. The CDR3 bases are TGTGCCAGCAGCTCGAACGCCTACGAGCAGTACTTC. The chain has TRBV11-2 and TRBJ2-7; D unclear. Trimming cost V 4 bases and J 2 bases, with 6 bases left between them. Germline values: CDR1 SGHAT, CDR2 FQNNGV. The CDR3 runs to 12 residues.

The CDR3 sequence: CASSSGGSKETQYF. Here the CDR3 DNA reads TGTGCCAGCAGCTCGGGGGGGTCAAAAGAGACCCAGTACTTC. This chain joins TRBV7-2 and TRBJ2-5; TRBD2 aligns across 8 bases. Germline values: CDR1 SGHTA, CDR2 FQGNSA. Trimming took 4 bases from V and 3 from J; bases not matched to a gene: 4. The CDR3 sequence is 14 residues long.

The rearrangement links TRBV29-1 to TRBJ2-1; no clear D. Germline CDR1 reads SQVTM; CDR2 reads ANQGSEA. V gave up 5 bases and J gave up 3 bases, with 8 bases separating them. The CDR3 is 12 amino acids. CDR3 region: CSVLRNYNEQFF. The CDR3 bases are TGCAGCGTTCTTCGAAACTACAATGAGCAGTTCTTC.

The sample holds a few counts of this clonotype. This chain uses TRBV6-6 with TRBJ2-5; D ambiguous. The germline V gene encodes CDR1 MNHNY and CDR2 SVGAGI (reference sequence). Trimming stripped 2 bases from V and 1 base from J, with 8 bases between. The CDR3 spans 14 residues. The CDR3 coding sequence is TGTGCCAGCAGTTACAGGGTAACCCAAGAGACCCAGTACTTC. The encoded protein is CASSYRVTQETQYF.

A few counts support this clonotype. The genes are TRBV6-1 and TRBJ1-5; no clear D. The CDR3 is 15 residues long. Trimming cost V 0 bases and J 2 bases, with 8 bases left between them. Germline values: CDR1 MNHNS, CDR2 SASEGT. The CDR3 loop is CASSEASGGNQPQHF. The CDR3 DNA follows: TGTGCCAGCAGTGAAGCTTCCGGGGGCAATCAGCCCCAGCATTTT.

This clonotype was seen only a few times. The V gene is TRBV12-3 or TRBV12-4, the J gene TRBJ2-1, with unresolved D. There are 15 residues in the CDR3. The V end lost 5 bases, the J end lost 0 bases, and 11 bases lay between the germline ends. CDR3 sequence: CASSPLWASYNEQFF. The CDR3 DNA reads as TGTGCCAGCAGTCCGCTGTGGGCCTCCTACAATGAGCAGTTCTTC.

The J gene is TRBJ2-4, the V gene TRBV29-1, with 7 bases fitting TRBD2. V lost 7 bases to trimming and J lost 8 bases; unmatched junction nucleotides: 2. Germline V lookup: CDR1 SQVTM, CDR2 ANQGSEA. This CDR3 spans 10 amino acids. For the CDR3, the DNA is TGCAGCGCCCGGGGGGACATTCAGTACTTC. Translating it yields CSARGDIQYF.

This clonotype has a handful of counts. As DNA, the CDR3 is TGTGCCAGCAGCATGCAGGGGGCTTACGAGCAGTACTTC. The encoded protein is CASSMQGAYEQYF. The chain recombines TRBV7-9 with TRBJ2-7; 8 bases fit TRBD1. This CDR3 region has 13 residues. Germline CDR1 is SEHNR and CDR2 is FQNEAQ (reference sequence). Losses at the gene ends were 5 bases for V and 4 bases for J; bases not matched to a gene: 4.

The genes are TRBV7-9 and TRBJ1-1; D not resolved. Germline V gene sequence: CDR1 SEHNR, CDR2 FQNEAQ (reference sequence). CDR3 length: 16 amino acids. Trimming cost V 0 bases and J 1 base, with 12 bases left between them. CDR3 bases: TGTGCCAGCAGCTTAGCGCGAGAACAGACGAACACTGAAGCTTTCTTT. Protein sequence: CASSLAREQTNTEAFF.

This clonotype was recorded a few times. V gene TRBV5-1 combines with J gene TRBJ1-1, with 8 bases that match TRBD1. The CDR3 is made up of 15 amino acids. The J segment lost 6 bases and the V segment lost 4 bases, leaving 11 bases of the junction unmatched. Germline V gene lookup returns CDR1 SGHRS and CDR2 YFSETQ. CDR3 DNA sequence: TGCGCCAGCAGCCTGCTGCGACAGGGGAGGGCTGAAGCTTTCTTT. This codes for CASSLLRQGRAEAFF.

The chain carries TRBV5-1 and TRBJ2-7; D is possibly TRBD2 (6 bases). Trimming removed 7 bases from V and 12 bases from J, with 20 bases in between. Germline CDR1 SGHRS, CDR2 YFSETQ. CDR3 size: 12 residues. The CDR3 spells CASGYYPGDRYF. CDR3 coding DNA: TGCGCCAGCGGCTACTACCCGGGAGATCGGTACTTC.

This chain uses TRBV7-2 with TRBJ2-7; 7 nucleotides align to TRBD2. Trimming removed 5 bases from V and 6 bases from J; junction bases left unmatched: 4. The germline gives CDR1 SGHTA, CDR2 FQGNSA. The length of the CDR3 is 12 residues. CDR3 coding DNA: TGTGCCAGCAGCCACGGGACTACCGAGCAGTACTTC. Protein: CASSHGTTEQYF. Combining the CDR3 with reference TRBV7-2 and TRBJ2-7 gives the whole variable domain GAGVSQSPSNKVTEKGKDVELRCDPISGHTALYWYRQSLGQGLEFLIYFQGNSAPDKSGLPSDRFSAERTGGSVSTLTIQRTQQEDSAVYLCASSHGTTEQYFGPGTRLTVT.

The chain uses TRBV20-1 and TRBJ1-1; D uncertain. The CDR3 has 14 amino acids. CDR1 is DFQATT and CDR2 is SNEGSKA in the germline V gene (reference sequence). V dropped 5 bases and J dropped 0 bases, with 13 bases sitting between them. In DNA, the CDR3 is TGCAGTGCTCCAAAGGAGGCGATGAACACTGAAGCTTTCTTT. It translates to CSAPKEAMNTEAFF.

This clonotype showed up just a few times. The gene calls are TRBV29-1 and TRBJ1-2; D possibly corresponds to TRBD1 (5 bases). This CDR3 region has 12 residues. The ends were cut back, 6 bases at V and 4 bases at J, with 12 bases in the middle. Per germline, CDR1 SQVTM and CDR2 ANQGSEA. The CDR3: CSVTQGGYGYTF. DNA for the CDR3: TGCAGCGTCACTCAGGGTGGCTATGGCTACACCTTC.